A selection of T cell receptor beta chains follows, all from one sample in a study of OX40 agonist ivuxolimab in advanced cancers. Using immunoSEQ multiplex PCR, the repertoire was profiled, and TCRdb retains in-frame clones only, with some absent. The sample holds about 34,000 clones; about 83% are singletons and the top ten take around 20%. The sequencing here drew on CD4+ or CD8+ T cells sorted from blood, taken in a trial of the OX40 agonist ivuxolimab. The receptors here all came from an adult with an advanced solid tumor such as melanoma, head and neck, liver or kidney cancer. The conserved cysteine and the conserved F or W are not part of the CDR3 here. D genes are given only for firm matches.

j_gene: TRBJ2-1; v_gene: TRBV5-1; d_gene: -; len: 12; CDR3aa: ATTPGGGYNEQF
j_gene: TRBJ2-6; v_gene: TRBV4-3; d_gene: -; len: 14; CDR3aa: ASSQDVGSGANVLT
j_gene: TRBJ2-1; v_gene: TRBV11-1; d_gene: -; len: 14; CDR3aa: ASSPQEGPSYNEQF
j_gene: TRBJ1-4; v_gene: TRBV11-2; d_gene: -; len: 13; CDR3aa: ASSLGEATNEKLF
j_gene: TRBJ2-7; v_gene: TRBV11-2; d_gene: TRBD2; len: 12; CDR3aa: ASSLGGEGYEQY
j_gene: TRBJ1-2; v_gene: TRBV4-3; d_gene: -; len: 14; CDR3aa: ASSQDNLEGYYGYT
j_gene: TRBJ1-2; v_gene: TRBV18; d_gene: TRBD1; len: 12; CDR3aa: ASSATGTNYGYT
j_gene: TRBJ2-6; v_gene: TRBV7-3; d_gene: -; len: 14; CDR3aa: ASSSRTGSGANVLT
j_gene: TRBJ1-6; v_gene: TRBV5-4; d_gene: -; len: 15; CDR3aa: ASSLESGLGGRSPLH
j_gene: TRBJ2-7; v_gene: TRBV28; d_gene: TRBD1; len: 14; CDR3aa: ASSSRMGQGAPEQY
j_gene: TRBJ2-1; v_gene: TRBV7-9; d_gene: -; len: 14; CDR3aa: ASSLSRGPLYNEQF
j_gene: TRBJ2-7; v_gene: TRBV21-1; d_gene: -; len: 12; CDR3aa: ASSKLWGAGEQY
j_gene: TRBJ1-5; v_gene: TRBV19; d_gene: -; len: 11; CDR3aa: ASMRSGLQPQH
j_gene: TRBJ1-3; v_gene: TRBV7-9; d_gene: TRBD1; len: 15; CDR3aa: ASSPRIGQGLGNTIY
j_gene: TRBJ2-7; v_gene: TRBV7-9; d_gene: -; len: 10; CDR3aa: ASSPGGYEQY
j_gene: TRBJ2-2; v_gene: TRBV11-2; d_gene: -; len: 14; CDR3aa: ASSLWGGTNTGELF
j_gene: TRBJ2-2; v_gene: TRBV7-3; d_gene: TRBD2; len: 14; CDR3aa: ASSSGLAGNTGELF
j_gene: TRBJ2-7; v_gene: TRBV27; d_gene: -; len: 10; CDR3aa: ASSLAGYEQY
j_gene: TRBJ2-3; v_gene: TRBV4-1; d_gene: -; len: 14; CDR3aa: ASSRTPGESTDTQY
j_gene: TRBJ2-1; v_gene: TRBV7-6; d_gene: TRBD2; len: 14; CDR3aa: ASRPTRGLGYNEQF
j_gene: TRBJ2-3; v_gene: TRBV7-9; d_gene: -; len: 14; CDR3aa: ASSSTLLVRTDTQY
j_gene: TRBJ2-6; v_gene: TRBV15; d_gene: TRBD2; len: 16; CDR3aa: ATSSSTSGNSGANVLT
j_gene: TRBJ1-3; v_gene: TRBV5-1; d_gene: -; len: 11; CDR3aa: ASSSPPGHTIY
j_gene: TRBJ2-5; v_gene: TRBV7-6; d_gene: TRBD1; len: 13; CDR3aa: ASSLAGQDQETQY